This T cell receptor (beta chain) derives from a study of Graves' ophthalmopathy and Graves' hyperthyroidism (dated by TCRdb to 2016 to 2019). Notes on the research overall: Stable hyperthyroidism was defined as no progression to ophthalmopathy within 18 months of follow-up. Following sample collection, hyperthyroidism patients were given methimazole at a starting dose of 30 mg daily, and ophthalmopathy patients were given high-dose intravenous methylprednisolone. To tell Graves' ophthalmopathy apart from Graves' hyperthyroidism, and to predict which patients would progress to ophthalmopathy, the study relied on TCR beta repertoire signatures. An independent validation cohort comprised some 18 hyperthyroidism patients and some 16 patients who later progressed from hyperthyroidism to ophthalmopathy. In total, 135 blood samples were TCR-sequenced: roughly 45 ophthalmopathy, approximately 80 hyperthyroidism and 17 hyperthyroidism-to-ophthalmopathy patients. In over 5 hyperthyroidism patients, the T-cell repertoire of thyroid tissue was compared with the T-cell repertoire of blood. A discovery set of 95 to 100 patients (approximately 45 ophthalmopathy, under 65 stable hyperthyroidism) was enrolled to explore V-J signatures distinguishing ophthalmopathy from hyperthyroidism.

On this clonotype itself: Its antigen target is currently unknown. A much larger clone is a single base away; this may be a read error.

TCR beta CDR3 regions were amplified from RNA transcripts for repertoire sequencing. The first round of RT-PCR was done with HTBI primers and the Qiagen OneStep RT-PCR kit, and was followed by a second round of multiplex PCR, then size selection and purification. The libraries underwent paired-end sequencing with 100 bp reads on an Illumina HiSeq2000. Processing in the source paper ran as follows. SOAPnuke was used for read processing, and reads with adapters, uncalled bases, a mean Phred below 15, or no exact constant-primer or identifier match were discarded. COPE v1.2.5 was used to merge high-quality paired reads. Unique nucleotide sequences were defined as clonotypes and aligned to IMGT TRB V, D and J references using MiTCR v1.1. The analysis was limited to V-J combinations with a frequency above 0.0001, which together covered just over 98% of the repertoires. A TCR clonal expansion and chaos score per V-J combination was defined as the ratio of F50 clonal expansion to chaos observed in the TCRdist matrix. Welch's t-statistics and random forest were used to reduce features to about a dozen V-J combinations, which were fed into a naive Bayes classifier. Thyroid-blood repertoire similarity was quantified with the Morisita-Horn index. TCRdb cleaned the public reads at Q25 with fastp, built clones with MiXCR and kept in-frame beta chains. All rows with the same CDR3 protein become a single entry with the most common DNA and genes. The V and J calls and clone size are TCRdb's, not the authors'. This sample has around 1,000,000 distinct CDR3 sequences in its table, and 35% to 40% of those were observed once. The ten biggest clones cover 11% of the sample.

Based on the germline V gene, the CDR1 and CDR2 sequences are MNHEY and SVGEGT. Its CDR3 holds 14 amino acids, cysteine through phenylalanine. Only CDR3 DNA remains: 42 bases, in frame from the first base. Here is what the overall study found, with its caveats: In cross-validation, the 13-signature model distinguished ophthalmopathy from stable hyperthyroidism with roughly 90% sensitivity and 81% to 83% specificity, and in the test set the corresponding values were approximately 80% and 68%. In validation, the model predicted ophthalmopathy progression with 55% to 71% sensitivity and approximately 75% specificity; more than ten predicted patients were CT-confirmed with GO in a median of around 6.5 months. Sample size was not statistically predetermined, and group allocation was not concealed from the investigators. Most expanded thyroid clonotypes with frequency above 0.001 were also detected in blood, suggesting blood repertoires may reflect the thyroid immune response.

Hyperthyroidism patients were newly diagnosed, with disease duration under 2 months, and aged 18 to 65 years. Anyone with other autoimmune diseases, uncontrolled infections, pregnancy or lactation was excluded from the study. Diagnosis relied on clinical symptoms, serum thyroxine, TRAb, thyroid ultrasound and orbital computed tomography. Total RNA was extracted using Trizol reagent, and RNA quality was checked on an Agilent 2100 Bioanalyzer. The sequence was collected from an adult man with Graves' hyperthyroidism. Here the chain combines TRBV6-2 or TRBV6-3 and TRBJ1-1, with TRBD1 as a weak D call on 6 bases. Sequencing input: peripheral blood or thyroid tissue (not recorded which). The nucleotide sequence reads TGTGCCAGCAGGATCGGACAGACGAACGCTGAAGCTTTCTTT. The resulting protein is CASRIGQTNAEAFF.